Presented here are 16 T cell receptor beta chains from one specimen sequenced in a study of tumour-infiltrating T cells in Burkitt lymphoma. Clones were read by immunoSEQ multiplex PCR, and TCRdb kept only the in-frame ones, dropping some. The sample comprises approximately 46,000 clones, around 30% of which are singletons, and 2.9% rests with the top ten. The sequenced sample consisted of tumor tissue. These receptors all stem from a human donor with Burkitt lymphoma.

The rearrangement joins TRBV6-1 to TRBJ1-4, with TRBD1 as a possible D gene (5 bases). The germline gives CDR1 MNHNS, CDR2 SASEGT. This CDR3 spans 14 amino acids. The V end lost 7 bases, the J end lost 2 bases, and 11 bases lay between the germline ends. Here the CDR3 reads CASNTGGTNEKLFF. The CDR3 DNA is TGTGCCAGCAATACAGGAGGGACTAATGAAAAACTGTTTTTT.

This clone occurred a few times. This chain's CDR3 is CASSWNQGWHGYTF. Here the CDR3 DNA reads TGCGCCAGCAGCTGGAATCAGGGGTGGCATGGCTACACCTTC. The chain couples TRBV5-1 to TRBJ1-2; D may be TRBD1 (6 bases). Trimming shortened V by 3 bases and J by 6 bases, and 15 bases separated the two germline ends. The CDR3 extends over 14 amino acids. Germline loops: CDR1 SGHRS, CDR2 YFSETQ.

The genes are TRBV2 and TRBJ2-1; 10 nucleotides line up with TRBD1. The junction had 7 bases not matched to a gene; V was cut back by 8 bases and J by 9 bases. There are 13 residues in the CDR3. CDR1 is SNHLY and CDR2 is FYNNEI in the germline V gene. This chain's CDR3 is CASRGQGEGEQFF. The CDR3 DNA is TGTGCCAGCCGAGGACAGGGGGAGGGTGAGCAGTTCTTC.

This clone has just a few counts. The chain couples TRBV5-6 to TRBJ1-2; D is possibly TRBD1 (6 bases). V was shortened by 0 bases and J by 2 bases, with 8 bases between the two germline ends. There are 14 residues in the CDR3. The V gene's germline CDR1 is SGHDT and CDR2 YYEEEE. CDR3 in DNA: TGTGCCAGCAGCTTGGGTGGACAGAACTATGGCTACACCTTC. This codes for CASSLGGQNYGYTF.

This clone has more than one count but fewer than ten. The chain joins TRBV4-1 to TRBJ1-4; D is uncertain. The CDR3 length is 13 residues. The germline V gene has CDR1 MGHRA and CDR2 YSYEKL. V was shortened by 4 bases and J by 8 bases, with 11 bases between the two germline ends. In nucleotides, the CDR3 is TGCGCCAGCAGCCGGGAAACAAAGGAAAAACTGTTTTTT. Protein sequence: CASSRETKEKLFF.

A few counts support this clone. This chain connects TRBV11-2 to TRBJ2-3; TRBD1 agrees at 9 bases. V was pared by 5 bases and J by 4 bases, with 4 bases of the junction left unmatched. Germline loops: CDR1 SGHAT, CDR2 FQNNGV. The length of the CDR3 is 14 residues. For the CDR3, the DNA is TGTGCCAGCAGCCCGGACAGGGGCGCAGATACGCAGTATTTT. It yields the protein CASSPDRGADTQYF.

This clone was detected only a few times. This sequence joins TRBV4-1 and TRBJ2-7; 7 bases align to TRBD2. This CDR3 has 15 amino acids. Germline CDR1 MGHRA, CDR2 YSYEKL. The trim removed 5 bases at V and 3 bases at J, leaving 10 bases unmatched. The CDR3 sequence is CASSVLGGGYYEQYF. In DNA form, the CDR3 reads TGCGCCAGCAGCGTTTTGGGGGGGGGTTACTACGAGCAGTACTTC.

Only a few counts were recorded for this clone. The chain links TRBV7-3 to TRBJ2-2, with a weak D call TRBD1 (6 bases). CDR1 and CDR2 from the germline V gene are SGHTA and FQGTGA. V lost 5 bases, J lost 1 base, and 8 bases lay in between. This CDR3 is built from 14 residues. The chain's CDR3 is CASSQQGNTGELFF. CDR3 bases: TGTGCCAGCAGCCAACAGGGGAACACCGGGGAGCTGTTTTTT.

V and J are TRBV20-1 and TRBJ2-6, with TRBD1 as a possible D gene (5 bases). V lost 1 base and J 17 bases, leaving 12 bases between the germline ends. The germline V gene encodes CDR1 DFQATT and CDR2 SNEGSKA (reference sequence). The CDR3 contains 11 residues. The CDR3 is CSARGISRVTF. The CDR3 DNA follows: TGCAGTGCTAGAGGCATTAGCAGGGTGACTTTC.

DNA for the CDR3: TGCGCCAGCAGCCGCGCTGCTTTGGGCTACAATGAGCAGTTCTTC. Translating it yields CASSRAALGYNEQFF. The genes are TRBV4-1 and TRBJ2-1, with D hard to call. Per germline, CDR1 MGHRA and CDR2 YSYEKL. Trimming shortened V by 4 bases and J by 3 bases, and 13 bases separated the two germline ends. CDR3 length: 15 amino acids.

The chain uses TRBV18 and TRBJ1-1; 8 bases are a match to TRBD1. J was trimmed by 5 bases and V by 3 bases; bases with no gene match: 5. The V gene's germline CDR1 is KGHSH and CDR2 LQKENI. The CDR3 runs 14 residues. The CDR3 DNA follows: TGTGCCAGCTCACCCGGACAGGGAGGGACTGAAGCTTTCTTT. This codes for CASSPGQGGTEAFF.

The CDR3 here is CASSYGITNEKLFF. In nucleotides, the CDR3 is TGTGCCAGCAGTTACGGGATCACTAATGAAAAACTGTTTTTT. The V call is TRBV6-5, the J call TRBJ1-4; the D is unclear. V lost 2 bases, J lost 2 bases, and 6 bases lay in between. Germline V lookup: CDR1 MNHEY, CDR2 SVGAGI. This CDR3 is 14 amino acids long.

This clone was picked up a small number of times. This chain joins TRBV7-8 and TRBJ1-5; D not resolved. Germline values: CDR1 SGHVS, CDR2 FQNEAQ. The CDR3 loop spans 13 amino acids. V was pared by 2 bases and J by 4 bases, with 6 bases between. The chain's CDR3 is CASSLSFNQPQHF. The CDR3 DNA sequence: TGTGCCAGCAGCTTATCCTTTAATCAGCCCCAGCATTTT.

About this clone: The junction does not match germline at one end; this may be a read error. The genes are TRBV15 and TRBJ2-7; D might be TRBD2 (7 bases). Germline V lookup: CDR1 LNHNV, CDR2 YYDKDF (reference sequence). The CDR3 contains 16 residues. In DNA form, the CDR3 reads TGTGCCACCAGCCCTGGGAAGGGGGGGGGCTCCAACGAGCAGTACTTC. Its translation: CATSPGKGGGSNEQYF.

The V gene is TRBV7-2, the J gene TRBJ1-4, with 7 nucleotides matching TRBD1. In germline, CDR1 is SGHTA, CDR2 FQGNSA. The CDR3 consists of 14 residues. Trimming removed 4 bases from V and 4 bases from J; junction bases left unmatched: 3. DNA of the CDR3: TGTGCCAGCAGCTGGGGACAGAATAATGAAAAACTGTTTTTT. Its protein product is CASSWGQNNEKLFF.

This chain connects TRBV7-9 to TRBJ1-5; D remains unclear. The CDR3 spans 14 residues. Trimming removed 4 bases from V and 5 bases from J, with 12 bases in between. The germline V gene has CDR1 SEHNR and CDR2 FQNEAQ (reference sequence). The CDR3 DNA reads as TGTGCCAGCAGCTCAGTAAACGGAGATCAGCCCCAGCATTTT. Its protein product is CASSSVNGDQPQHF.